These 19 T cell receptor beta chains originate from one sample sequenced in a study of shared clonotypes between healthy human individuals. Data came from immunoSEQ multiplex PCR; TCRdb stores just in-frame clones and leaves some out. This table holds 730,000 or so clones, about three quarters found once. The sample consisted of memory CD4+ T cells sorted from blood. The subset denotes: CD45RA-negative fraction. The receptor set was obtained from a woman aged 30 to 39 in good health.

This clone was counted a single time. The chain is built from TRBV29-1 and TRBJ2-1, with 11 positions matching TRBD2. CDR1 SQVTM and CDR2 ANQGSEA come from the germline V gene. V lost 3 bases, J lost 4 bases, and 2 bases stayed unmatched. The CDR3 consists of 14 residues. CDR3 loop: CSVDTSGSYNEQFF. CDR3 sequence (DNA): TGCAGCGTTGATACTAGCGGGAGTTACAATGAGCAGTTCTTC.

Only a few counts were recorded for this clone. The chain combines TRBV7-9 with TRBJ1-2; D ambiguous. Trimming removed 5 bases at V and 8 bases at J, with 15 bases between. Germline CDR1 is SEHNR and CDR2 is FQNEAQ (reference sequence). The CDR3 length is 13 residues. The CDR3 loop reads CASSPLRLGGYTF. The CDR3 DNA reads TGTGCCAGCAGCCCACTGAGGTTGGGCGGCTACACCTTC.

The genes are TRBV5-1 and TRBJ1-1, with D possibly TRBD1 on 6 matching bases. The CDR3 consists of 15 residues. Trimming took off 0 bases at V and 4 bases at J, with 13 bases between the two ends. Germline-derived CDR1 and CDR2 are SGHRS and YFSETQ. Written as DNA, the CDR3 is TGCGCCAGCAGCTTGGCCCTACAGGGTCGCACTGAAGCTTTCTTT. Translating gives CASSLALQGRTEAFF.

The chain uses TRBV11-2 and TRBJ2-5; D uncertain. The germline CDR1 and CDR2 sequences are SGHAT and FQNNGV. V shed 0 bases and J shed 4 bases, with 15 bases lying between them. The CDR3 totals 16 residues. CDR3 DNA sequence: TGTGCCAGCAGCTTAGAAGGGCTGGCCAAGTTAGAGACCCAGTACTTC. Protein product: CASSLEGLAKLETQYF.

This clone was counted once. This sequence joins TRBV19 and TRBJ1-3, with unresolved D. V shed 7 bases and J shed 0 bases, with 13 bases lying between them. CDR1 and CDR2 (germline): LNHDA, SQIVND (reference sequence). The CDR3 has 15 residues. The CDR3 spells CASTRQAHSGNTIYF. The CDR3 nucleotides are TGTGCCAGTACGCGGCAGGCGCACTCTGGAAACACCATATATTTT.

This chain uses TRBV28 with TRBJ2-1; D is unresolved. The germline V gene has CDR1 MDHEN and CDR2 SYDVKM. CDR3 length equals 14 residues. Between the trimmed V and J ends, which lost 3 bases and 7 bases, there was a span of 13 bases. The CDR3 loop is CASSFLEVSNEQFF. The DNA of the CDR3 is TGTGCCAGCAGTTTCCTAGAGGTTTCAAATGAGCAGTTCTTC.

V usage is TRBV4-2 and J usage is TRBJ2-3; 9 bases are a match to TRBD2. This CDR3 contains 17 residues. Germline V gene sequence: CDR1 LGHNA, CDR2 YNFKEQ. The junction had 11 bases not matched to a gene; V was cut back by 1 base and J by 6 bases. The CDR3 loop is CASSQGNSGSIWDTQYF. The CDR3 DNA follows: TGTGCCAGCAGCCAAGGAAATAGCGGGAGTATCTGGGATACGCAGTATTTT.

The chain employs TRBV11-2 and TRBJ1-1; D perhaps matches TRBD1 (5 bases). The CDR3 runs 13 residues. Germline CDR1 is SGHAT and CDR2 is FQNNGV. The V end was cut by 4 bases, the J end by 6 bases, with 12 bases between. CDR3 amino acids: CASSSDRGAEAFF. The CDR3 DNA follows: TGTGCCAGCAGCTCAGACAGAGGCGCTGAAGCTTTCTTT.

The CDR3 nucleotides are TGTGCCAGCAGCCCGCAGACAGGGTCTCACTCACCCCTCCACTTT. This gives the protein CASSPQTGSHSPLHF. The chain is built from TRBV5-5 and TRBJ1-6; 7 bases fit TRBD1. Trimming at V came to 4 bases and at J to 10 bases, leaving 11 bases not matched to a gene. The length of the CDR3 is 15 residues. CDR1 and CDR2 from the germline V gene are SGHKS and YYEKEE (reference sequence).

The V and J genes are TRBV5-6 and TRBJ2-3; weak D call: TRBD1 (6 bases). Germline V CDR1 and CDR2: SGHDT, YYEEEE. Trimming removed 3 bases at V and 6 bases at J, with 17 bases between. CDR3 length: 15 amino acids. CDR3 DNA sequence: TGTGCCAGCAGCTCGAGGACAGTGGGGACCGATACGCAGTATTTT. The encoded protein is CASSSRTVGTDTQYF.

This clone has a handful of counts. The chain carries TRBV2 and TRBJ2-7; TRBD1 might be the D (7 bases). With 8 bases removed from V and 3 bases from J, the gap between germline ends came to 29 bases. This CDR3 spans 18 amino acids. Looked up from germline, CDR1 is SNHLY and CDR2 is FYNNEI. The CDR3: CASGATGPKGGASYEQYF. CDR3 nucleotide sequence: TGTGCCAGCGGGGCGACAGGGCCGAAGGGGGGTGCGAGCTACGAGCAGTACTTC.

On this clone itself: This specimen includes other DNA sequences encoding the same CDR3. The chain couples TRBV6-6 to TRBJ1-4; D gene ambiguous. CDR3 length equals 13 residues. CDR1 is MNHNY and CDR2 is SVGAGI in the germline V gene (reference sequence). Trimming removed 8 bases from V and 2 bases from J, with 9 bases in between. The DNA for the CDR3 is TGTGCCAGCTCCAGATCTACTAATGAAAAACTGTTTTTT. Its translation: CASSRSTNEKLFF.

The chain uses TRBV2 and TRBJ2-4; 9 bases are shared with TRBD2. From germline, CDR1 is SNHLY and CDR2 FYNNEI. V shed 4 bases and J 6 bases; nucleotides not matched to a gene: 4. The CDR3 length is 14 residues. The CDR3 region has the DNA TGTGCCAGCAGTGGGCTAGCGGGACTAAACATTCAGTACTTC. It translates to CASSGLAGLNIQYF.

The chain is built from TRBV18 and TRBJ2-1, with 10 bases that match TRBD2. This CDR3 has 15 residues. The germline V gene encodes CDR1 KGHSH and CDR2 LQKENI. V was clipped by 4 bases and J by 6 bases; unmatched bases: 6. The CDR3 sequence: CASSQAGGPLNEQFF. The CDR3 DNA follows: TGTGCCAGCTCACAAGCGGGAGGGCCTCTCAATGAGCAGTTCTTC.

The chain employs TRBV30 and TRBJ1-3; D uncertain. The germline V gene has CDR1 GTSNPN and CDR2 SVGIG (reference sequence). With 0 bases removed from V and 0 bases from J, the gap between germline ends came to 12 bases. This CDR3 contains 16 residues. CDR3 nucleotides: TGTGCCTGGAGTGTAGGCGGACTGAGCTCTGGAAACACCATATATTTT. As protein: CAWSVGGLSSGNTIYF. The variable domain in full, completed from reference TRBV30 and TRBJ1-3, reads SQTIHQWPATLVQPVGSPLSLECTVEGTSNPNLYWYRQAAGRGLQLLFYSVGIGQISSEVPQNLSASRPQDRQFILSSKKLLLSDSGFYLCAWSVGGLSSGNTIYFGEGSWLTVV.

The chain links TRBV5-6 to TRBJ2-3; a weak D match, TRBD1 (5 bases). The V end lost 7 bases, the J end lost 6 bases, and 18 bases lay between the germline ends. The V gene's germline CDR1 is SGHDT and CDR2 YYEEEE. This CDR3 is 14 amino acids long. DNA for the CDR3: TGTGCCAGCTGGTTTAGGGGTAGTCCGGATACGCAGTATTTT. This translates into CASWFRGSPDTQYF.

The chain couples TRBV4-3 to TRBJ2-1, with a possible D match to TRBD2 (5 bases). V was clipped by 8 bases and J by 9 bases, with 11 bases between them. CDR1 is LGHNA, CDR2 YSLEER, per germline. The CDR3 has 11 residues. The CDR3 spells CASGGDAEQFF. DNA for the CDR3: TGCGCCAGCGGAGGAGATGCTGAGCAGTTCTTC.

This clone occurred many times. The gene calls are TRBV21-1 and TRBJ2-7. TRBV21-1 represents a pseudogene. This CDR3 region has 13 residues. CDR3 sequence (DNA): TGTGCCAGCAGCCCCCGCCTTGGGAACGAGCAGTACTTC. This encodes CASSPRLGNEQYF.

Notes on this clone: A much bigger clone sits one base away, suggesting this may be a read error. This chain uses TRBV6-5 with TRBJ1-2; D not certain. The V and J ends lost 4 bases and 0 bases respectively, with 3 bases between them. Per the germline V gene, CDR1 is MNHEY and CDR2 is SVGAGI. The CDR3 extends over 12 amino acids. The CDR3 DNA reads TGTGCCAGCAGTTCCCCTAACTATGGCTACACCTTC. Residues: CASSSPNYGYTF.